This T cell receptor (beta chain) was sequenced for a study of regulatory T cells in long-lasting Graves disease (dated by TCRdb to the early 2020s). A note on the overall study: Antithyroid drugs had been taken for less than 3 months by newly diagnosed Graves' disease patients. Persistent Graves' disease patients were compared with newly diagnosed Graves' disease patients by peripheral blood TCR sequencing and RNA sequencing. The study was registered as a clinical trial and conducted in China. A total of 35 or so samples were covered by TCR sequencing, comprising around 13 persistent and approximately 20 newly diagnosed Graves' disease patients.

The library was prepared using multiplex PCR. Sequencing used an Illumina HiSeq 4000. To build TCR beta libraries, CDR3 regions were amplified by Arm-PCR using iRepertoire HTBI primers. Before sequencing, the PCR products went through gel purification. The original pipeline was this. Gene usage analysis of CDR3 amino acid clonotypes used the roughly 60 TRBV and 14 TRBJ segments found across samples. COPE and FqMerger were used to merge filtered high-quality paired reads into contigs. BLAST was used to align contigs to the IMGT TRBV, TRBD and TRBJ reference genes, and CDR3 was defined following IMGT. Any clonotype with a frequency above 0.1% was counted as a highly expanded clone. Repertoire diversity was measured by Shannon entropy, and V-J evenness by the Gini coefficient. Clonotypes shared by more than one individual were considered public. TCRdb trimmed the raw reads at Q25, called clones with MiXCR and kept productive beta chains. Entries are consolidated by CDR3 protein sequence, retaining the most common genes and DNA. It is TCRdb's table, rather than the study itself, that gives the V and J calls and clone size. Recorded for this sample are fewer than 400,000 distinct CDR3 sequences; about 18% of them occurred a single time. The ten most abundant clones make up about two fifths of the sample.

Interpreted using the paper, the time point label stands for: newly diagnosed GD, antithyroid drugs for less than 3 months. For both TCR sequencing and RNA sequencing, RNA was extracted from PBMCs using TRIzol. Graves' disease was diagnosed according to American Thyroid Association guidelines. Recruitment of patients was carried out at an endocrinology department in Xi'an, China. Each patient gave around 9 milliliters of peripheral blood, collected in an EDTA anticoagulant tube. Ficoll Paque Plus density gradient separation was used to isolate PBMCs, and no further T cell sorting was done. An Agilent 2100 Bioanalyzer and agarose gel were used to assess RNA quality, and a NanoDrop 2000 was used to measure RNA concentration. Taken from the germline V gene, the CDR1 and CDR2 loops are SGHTA and FQGNSA. V and J are trimmed by 2 bases and 5 bases, and the gene matches miss 10 bases of the junction. The CDR3 measures 16 amino acids from cysteine to phenylalanine. This entry keeps only the CDR3 DNA: 48 bases, framed from base 1.

Points the paper makes about the study in general: Peripheral blood alone was examined, since thyroid tissue, which constituted the primary lesion, could not be accessed. Patients with persistent disease shared more public clonotypes (over 2,500) than newly diagnosed patients did (966). The authors noted that the small sample size was a limitation that may lower accuracy. TRBV28, TRBJ1-2 and TRBJ2-5 were preferentially used in persistent disease, while TRBV20-1 and TRBJ2-1 were favored in newly diagnosed disease. Sequencing and analysis were restricted to the TCR beta chain. Compared with newly diagnosed patients, patients with persistent Graves' disease had lower TCR Shannon entropy and fewer highly expanded clones, which suggests clonal expansion.

Of note for this clonotype: Its antigen is unknown. No per-base quality is available; no much larger clone lies one base away.

The sequence was collected from a female donor with Graves disease. The V gene is TRBV7-2 and the J gene is TRBJ2-5; 8 bases in the middle match TRBD2. The material sequenced was peripheral blood mononuclear cells (PBMCs), taken at new diagnosis, from a patient treated with antithyroid drugs. This receptor carries the CDR3 CASSLRGGPRGETQYF. The bases are TGTGCCAGCAGCTTACGCGGGGGGCCGCGTGGGGAGACCCAGTACTTC.